This TCR beta chain was identified in a study of control samples from healthy donors and cancer patients. Concerning this clone itself: The same CDR3 also results from other DNA sequences found in this sample.

Method: immunoSEQ multiplex PCR; TCRdb's copy keeps in-frame clones and lacks some. The data show some 200,000 clones, just under 95% seen once. CDR1 is SGHRS, CDR2 YFSETQ, per germline. The J segment lost 1 base and the V segment lost 2 bases, leaving 1 base of the junction unmatched. The CDR3 is made up of 16 amino acids. The chain has TRBV5-1 and TRBJ2-3; 13 bases match TRBD2. What was sequenced was blood. This TCR was sampled from a man between 18 and 35 years old in good health. The CDR3 loop is CASSFGTSGGTDTQYF. Written as DNA, the CDR3 is TGCGCCAGCAGCTTTGGGACTAGCGGGGGCACAGATACGCAGTATTTT.